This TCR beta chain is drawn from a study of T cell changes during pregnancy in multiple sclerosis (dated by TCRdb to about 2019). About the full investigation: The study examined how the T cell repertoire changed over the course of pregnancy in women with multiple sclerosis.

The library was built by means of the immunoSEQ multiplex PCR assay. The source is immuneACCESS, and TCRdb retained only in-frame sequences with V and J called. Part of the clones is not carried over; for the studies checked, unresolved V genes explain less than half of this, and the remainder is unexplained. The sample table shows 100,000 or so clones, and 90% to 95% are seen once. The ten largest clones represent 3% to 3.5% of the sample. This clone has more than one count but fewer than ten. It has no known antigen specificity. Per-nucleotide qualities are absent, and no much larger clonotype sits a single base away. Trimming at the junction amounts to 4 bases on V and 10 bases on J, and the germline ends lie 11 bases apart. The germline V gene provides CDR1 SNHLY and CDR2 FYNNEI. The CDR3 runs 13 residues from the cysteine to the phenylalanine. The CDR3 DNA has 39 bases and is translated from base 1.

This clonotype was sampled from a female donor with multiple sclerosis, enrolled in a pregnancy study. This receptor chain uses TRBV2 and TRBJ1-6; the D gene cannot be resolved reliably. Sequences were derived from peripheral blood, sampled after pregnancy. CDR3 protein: CASSAAVGSPLHF. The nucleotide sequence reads TGTGCCAGCAGTGCGGCGGTAGGCTCACCCCTCCACTTT.